These 10 T cell receptor beta chains were all obtained from the same sample, sequenced in a study of PD-L1 blockade in urothelial cancer. Sequencing used immunoSEQ multiplex PCR; TCRdb keeps in-frame clones, though not all of them. Of just over 40,000 clones listed, about 85% were seen once; the top ten hold roughly 2.5%. The time point denotes: peripheral blood 6 weeks after treatment start. Sequences were derived from PBMCs, sampled around atezolizumab (anti-PD-L1) treatment. These receptors came from a man between 70 and 80 years old with urothelial cancer.

The chain uses TRBV2 and TRBJ2-7; 9 bases agree with TRBD2. The CDR3 has 15 amino acids. V dropped 1 base and J dropped 7; count of bases not matched to a gene: 8. CDR1 and CDR2 from the germline V gene are SNHLY and FYNNEI. The chain's CDR3 is CASSEVAGVVQEQYF. CDR3 in DNA: TGTGCCAGCAGTGAAGTAGCGGGAGTTGTTCAGGAGCAGTACTTC.

The chain combines TRBV18 with TRBJ2-4; D is unclear. Germline V gene lookup returns CDR1 KGHSH and CDR2 LQKENI. The length of the CDR3 is 15 residues. Trimming cost V 5 bases and J 2 bases, with 13 bases left between them. The CDR3 DNA reads TGTGCCAGCTCAACTATCCAGAGTTCCAAAAACATTCAGTACTTC. This translates into CASSTIQSSKNIQYF. The full variable domain, its missing parts supplied by reference TRBV18 and TRBJ2-4, is NAGVMQNPRHLVRRRGQEARLRCSPMKGHSHVYWYRQLPEEGLKFMVYLQKENIIDESGMPKERFSAEFPKEGPSILRIQQVVRGDSAAYFCASSTIQSSKNIQYFGAGTRLSVL.

The V gene is TRBV5-1, the J gene TRBJ1-1; the D gene is possibly TRBD1 (5 bases). Germline loops: CDR1 SGHRS, CDR2 YFSETQ. The V gene lost 0 bases and the J gene lost 5 bases, with 20 bases spanning the gap. The CDR3 extends over 17 amino acids. In DNA, the CDR3 is TGCGCCAGCAGCTTGGGGGGCCTGGGCCTTGAAGGGACTGAAGCTTTCTTT. Protein: CASSLGGLGLEGTEAFF.

The chain employs TRBV6-5 and TRBJ2-1; TRBD1 might be the D (7 bases). V was trimmed by 0 bases and J by 4 bases, leaving 13 bases between them. The CDR3 is made up of 16 amino acids. Per the germline V gene, CDR1 is MNHEY and CDR2 is SVGAGI. The CDR3 bases are TGTGCCAGCAGTTACTCGAAGGGGGCGGGATACAATGAGCAGTTCTTC. Translating gives CASSYSKGAGYNEQFF.

The chain uses TRBV5-6 and TRBJ2-1; 7 positions agree with TRBD2. In germline, CDR1 is SGHDT, CDR2 YYEEEE. CDR3 length equals 15 residues. V trimming: 4 bases; J trimming: 8 bases; junction bases outside the gene matches: 12. The CDR3 loop reads CASSQVGLFPDEQFF. The CDR3 DNA is TGTGCCAGCAGCCAAGTGGGACTATTCCCAGATGAGCAGTTCTTC. Combining the CDR3 with reference TRBV5-6 and TRBJ2-1 gives the whole variable domain DAGVTQSPTHLIKTRGQQVTLRCSPKSGHDTVSWYQQALGQGPQFIFQYYEEEERQRGNFPDRFSGHQFPNYSSELNVNALLLGDSALYLCASSQVGLFPDEQFFGPGTRLTVL.

The chain joins TRBV15 to TRBJ2-1; 12 bases are a match to TRBD2. V dropped 0 bases and J dropped 6; count of bases not matched to a gene: 3. The CDR3 is 16 amino acids. Germline V gene sequence: CDR1 LNHNV, CDR2 YYDKDF (reference sequence). CDR3 sequence reads: CATSRELAGGPNEQFF. The DNA of the CDR3 is TGTGCCACCAGCAGAGAGCTAGCGGGAGGGCCCAATGAGCAGTTCTTC.

Of note for this clone: Other DNA sequences from this sample encode an identical CDR3 as well. The chain employs TRBV13 and TRBJ2-3; 7 bases are a match to TRBD1. The junction had 0 bases not matched to a gene; V was cut back by 3 bases and J by 0 bases. The germline gives CDR1 PRHDT, CDR2 FYEKMQ (reference sequence). The CDR3 totals 14 residues. The DNA for the CDR3 is TGTGCCAGCAGCTTGGGACAGAGCACAGATACGCAGTATTTT. Translated, it gives CASSLGQSTDTQYF.

The chain is built from TRBV4-1 and TRBJ2-1; TRBD2 might be the D (6 bases). The CDR3 is 15 amino acids. Germline values: CDR1 MGHRA, CDR2 YSYEKL. Trimming cost V 1 base and J 6 bases, with 13 bases left between them. The CDR3 region has the DNA TGCGCCAGCAGCCAAGGGCTACGGGAGCGCAATGAGCAGTTCTTC. This sequence encodes CASSQGLRERNEQFF.

This rearrangement joins TRBV29-1 to TRBJ2-2, with 8 bases matching TRBD1. The V and J ends lost 7 bases and 3 bases, in that order; junction bases with no gene match: 13. The CDR3 extends over 16 amino acids. Germline CDR1 is SQVTM and CDR2 is ANQGSEA. CDR3 in DNA: TGCAGCGCCCAGGGGGGCCAGGGGGCGGACACCGGGGAGCTGTTTTTT. Amino acid sequence: CSAQGGQGADTGELFF.

The genes are TRBV4-2 and TRBJ2-1, with 10 bases matching TRBD2. Trimming cost V 1 base and J 6 bases; bases outside gene matches: 3. The CDR3 has 15 amino acids. In germline, CDR1 is LGHNA, CDR2 YNFKEQ. Written as DNA, the CDR3 is TGTGCCAGCAGCCAAGTGTCTAGCGGGAGCAATGAGCAGTTCTTC. Translation: CASSQVSSGSNEQFF.